This T cell receptor (beta chain) was sequenced in a study of blood T cells in healthy people across ages. Trimming stripped 3 bases from V and 4 bases from J, with 15 bases between. The CDR3 consists of 15 residues. Combining a sample-barcoded 5' primer with a J-beta primer mix, a second PCR ran for 7 to 11 cycles. One entry per CDR3 protein, called by TCRdb with MiXCR from the 5' RACE reads. The sample lists over a million distinct CDR3 sequences, approximately 60% seen once, with approximately 7% in the top ten. This chain uses TRBV12-3 or TRBV12-4 with TRBJ1-1; the D gene is possibly TRBD1 (6 bases). This TCR came from a man aged 18 to 29 in good health. The sequenced material came from blood. The CDR3 loop reads CASSFGGALITEAFF. CDR3 bases: TGTGCCAGCAGTTTCGGGGGGGCGCTAATCACTGAAGCTTTCTTT.